Each of the 27 T cell receptor beta chains below was sequenced from the same sample in a study of technical replicates of blood from four donors. Profiling relied on immunoSEQ multiplex PCR, and the TCRdb table lists in-frame clones only, not all of them. Of tens of thousands of clones in the sample, 90% to 95% were seen once. The source material was PBMCs. The receptors were sampled from a human donor in good health. Some clones in this sample may be carry-over from other donors' samples.

The chain combines TRBV10-3 with TRBJ2-1; TRBD2 aligns across 8 bases. Germline V gene data show CDR1 as ENHRY and CDR2 as SYGVKD. The CDR3 totals 15 residues. J gave up 2 bases and V 6 bases, and 6 bases lay outside the gene matches. The CDR3 protein is CAIREGLGTYNEQFF. The CDR3 bases are TGTGCCATCAGGGAGGGACTAGGGACCTACAATGAGCAGTTCTTC.

This clone was recorded only once. The chain recombines TRBV4-1 with TRBJ2-2; maybe TRBD1 (5 bases). This CDR3 is built from 14 residues. Trimming took off 3 bases at V and 3 bases at J, with 8 bases between the two ends. Germline CDR1 and CDR2: MGHRA and YSYEKL. CDR3 in DNA: TGCGCCAGCAGCCAGCAGGGTTACACCGGGGAGCTGTTTTTT. Its protein product is CASSQQGYTGELFF.

The V gene is TRBV5-1, the J gene TRBJ1-3, with D hard to call. The CDR3 is made up of 15 amino acids. Germline V gene data show CDR1 as SGHRS and CDR2 as YFSETQ. The V end lost 4 bases, the J end lost 3 bases, and 14 bases lay between the germline ends. CDR3: CASSPGGKGGNTIYF. The DNA for the CDR3 is TGCGCCAGCAGCCCGGGAGGGAAGGGTGGAAACACCATATATTTT.

V is TRBV4-1 and J is TRBJ1-5; 7 bases agree with TRBD1. The CDR3 runs 16 residues. CDR1 MGHRA and CDR2 YSYEKL come from the germline V gene. With 1 base clipped from V and 0 bases from J, the junction kept 3 bases outside the gene matches. Here the CDR3 reads CASSQGTGASNQPQHF. CDR3 sequence (DNA): TGCGCCAGCAGCCAAGGAACAGGGGCTAGCAATCAGCCCCAGCATTTT.

The chain employs TRBV19 and TRBJ2-3; the match to TRBD1 covers 8 bases. Germline CDR1 LNHDA, CDR2 SQIVND (reference sequence). The CDR3 is 17 residues long. With V trimmed by 6 bases and J by 2 bases, 13 bases remained unmatched. CDR3 residues: CASSPLSARGHTDTQYF. CDR3 coding DNA: TGTGCCAGTAGCCCCCTCAGCGCCAGGGGGCACACAGATACGCAGTATTTT.

The chain joins TRBV10-1 to TRBJ1-5; TRBD1 might be the D (5 bases). The CDR3 spans 13 residues. V lost 6 bases to trimming and J lost 1 base, with 7 bases between them. Germline assignment: CDR1 WNHNN and CDR2 SYGVQD (reference sequence). The CDR3 reads CASRQESNQPQHF. CDR3 nucleotides: TGCGCCAGCAGACAGGAGAGCAATCAGCCCCAGCATTTT.

V usage is TRBV11-2 and J usage is TRBJ1-4; tentatively, D is TRBD1 (5 bases). Per germline, CDR1 SGHAT and CDR2 FQNNGV. Trimming removed 0 bases at V and 7 bases at J, with 12 bases between. The CDR3 loop spans 15 amino acids. CDR3 coding DNA: TGTGCCAGCAGCTTAGATTTGGGACTAGGTGAAAAACTGTTTTTT. Residues: CASSLDLGLGEKLFF.

The chain recombines TRBV7-2 with TRBJ2-2; tentatively, D is TRBD1 (6 bases). Trimming left V 3 bases short and J 5 bases short, with 16 bases between. The CDR3 is made up of 16 amino acids. CDR1 and CDR2 from the germline V gene are SGHTA and FQGNSA. CDR3 loop: CASSFRQATGTGELFF. CDR3 DNA: TGTGCCAGCAGCTTCCGACAGGCCACTGGGACCGGGGAGCTGTTTTTT.

This chain joins TRBV10-1 and TRBJ2-7; D might be TRBD2 (6 bases). The CDR3 has 14 amino acids. With 7 bases removed from V and 7 bases from J, the gap between germline ends came to 20 bases. CDR1 and CDR2 (germline): WNHNN, SYGVQD (reference sequence). The CDR3 region has the DNA TGCGCCAGCACGGGCAGGGCGTCTCGGGGGGAGCAGTACTTC. Translated: CASTGRASRGEQYF.

The chain recombines TRBV14 with TRBJ2-1; tentatively, D is TRBD1 (5 bases). There are 14 residues in the CDR3. The germline CDR1 and CDR2 sequences are SGHDN and FVKESK. V was trimmed by 0 bases and J by 9 bases, leaving 12 bases between them. The chain's CDR3 is CASSQEGRVREQFF. CDR3 sequence (DNA): TGTGCCAGCAGCCAAGAAGGCAGGGTGCGTGAGCAGTTCTTC.

This chain links TRBV29-1 with TRBJ2-3, with TRBD2 identical over 7 bases. With V trimmed by 4 bases and J by 0 bases, 4 bases remained unmatched. The CDR3 runs 14 residues. The V gene's germline CDR1 is SQVTM and CDR2 ANQGSEA. CDR3 protein: CSVVTSLSTDTQYF. The DNA of the CDR3 is TGCAGCGTTGTGACTAGCCTTAGCACAGATACGCAGTATTTT.

The rearrangement links TRBV6-6 to TRBJ2-1, with 9 positions matching TRBD2. CDR3 length: 16 residues. The germline gives CDR1 MNHNY, CDR2 SVGAGI (reference sequence). J lost 4 bases, V lost 4 bases, and 8 bases had no gene match. CDR3 in DNA: TGTGCCAGCAGTTCCCGACTAGCGGAAGTATACAATGAGCAGTTCTTC. Its translation: CASSSRLAEVYNEQFF.

A remark on this clone: Compared with germline, one end of the junction differs, possibly owing to a read error. V usage is TRBV2 and J usage is TRBJ1-1; 10 positions match TRBD1. The CDR3 has 15 amino acids. Germline lookup yields CDR1 SNHLY and CDR2 FYNNEI. CDR3 sequence (DNA): TGTGCCAGCAGGTACTCCCCAGGGACAGGGGTAAAGGTTGTCTTT. Protein: CASRYSPGTGVKVVF.

The V call is TRBV9, the J call TRBJ2-1; 7 bases fit TRBD1. The trim removed 1 base at V and 3 bases at J, leaving 4 bases unmatched. Germline lookup yields CDR1 SGDLS and CDR2 YYNGEE. This CDR3 spans 15 amino acids. The CDR3 DNA follows: TGTGCCAGCAGCGTACGATCAGGGGGCTACAATGAGCAGTTCTTC. Translating gives CASSVRSGGYNEQFF.

The CDR3 nucleotides read TGTGCCAGCAGTGATGACAGGGGGGTCACTGAAGCTTTCTTT. It encodes CASSDDRGVTEAFF. V usage is TRBV2 and J usage is TRBJ1-1, with 9 nucleotides matching TRBD1. Germline V CDR1 and CDR2: SNHLY, FYNNEI. The V gene end was trimmed by 3 bases and the J gene end by 4 bases; junction bases not matched to a gene: 3. The CDR3 has 14 amino acids.

This chain joins TRBV30 and TRBJ2-7; TRBD1 is a possible D gene (5 bases). The germline CDR1 and CDR2 sequences are GTSNPN and SVGIG (reference sequence). The V gene lost 3 bases and the J gene lost 2 bases, with 8 bases spanning the gap. The CDR3 is 12 residues long. This chain's CDR3 is CAWSPGTYEQYF. The CDR3 DNA is TGTGCCTGGAGCCCAGGGACCTACGAGCAGTACTTC. Using reference TRBV30 and TRBJ2-7 for the parts outside the CDR3, the full variable domain is SQTIHQWPATLVQPVGSPLSLECTVEGTSNPNLYWYRQAAGRGLQLLFYSVGIGQISSEVPQNLSASRPQDRQFILSSKKLLLSDSGFYLCAWSPGTYEQYFGPGTRLTVT.

The chain joins TRBV2 to TRBJ2-7; D unresolved. Germline V gene lookup returns CDR1 SNHLY and CDR2 FYNNEI. The CDR3 length is 14 residues. V was shortened by 6 bases and J by 2 bases, with 14 bases between the two germline ends. Written as DNA, the CDR3 is TGTGCCAGCAGCCCCAGGTCCCCGACCTACGAGCAGTACTTC. Protein product: CASSPRSPTYEQYF.

V gene TRBV5-1 combines with J gene TRBJ2-1; TRBD2 agrees at 10 bases. This CDR3 spans 16 amino acids. The germline gives CDR1 SGHRS, CDR2 YFSETQ. V lost 0 bases to trimming and J lost 8 bases; unmatched junction nucleotides: 8. CDR3 coding DNA: TGCGCCAGCAGCTTGGCCCAAGCGGGGGGGCGACATGAGCAGTTCTTC. This gives the protein CASSLAQAGGRHEQFF.

CDR3 sequence: CASSPPAGKNYGYTF. In nucleotides, the CDR3 is TGTGCCAGCTCACCACCGGCGGGTAAAAACTATGGCTACACCTTC. This chain links TRBV18 with TRBJ1-2, with D hard to call. The length of the CDR3 is 15 residues. CDR1 is KGHSH, CDR2 LQKENI, per germline. Trimming took off 0 bases at V and 2 bases at J, with 10 bases between the two ends.

The rearrangement joins TRBV4-1 to TRBJ1-1; 9 bases line up with TRBD1. V shed 4 bases, J shed 1 base, and the junction held 4 bases outside the gene matches. The germline CDR1 and CDR2 sequences are MGHRA and YSYEKL. There are 15 residues in the CDR3. CDR3 nucleotide sequence: TGCGCCAGCAGCCGACCGGGACAGGGGAACACTGAAGCTTTCTTT. This sequence encodes CASSRPGQGNTEAFF.

The chain joins TRBV4-3 to TRBJ2-3; 11 positions match TRBD1. The ends lost 4 bases at V and 4 bases at J; junction bases unmatched: 4. The CDR3 totals 15 residues. From germline, CDR1 is LGHNA and CDR2 YSLEER. Here the CDR3 DNA reads TGCGCCAGCAGCCTCGGGACAGGGGGTGCAGATACGCAGTATTTT. Amino acid sequence: CASSLGTGGADTQYF.

The gene calls are TRBV4-2 and TRBJ2-1, with D hard to call. Trimming removed 4 bases at V and 8 bases at J, with 12 bases between. The length of the CDR3 is 13 residues. CDR1 is LGHNA and CDR2 is YNFKEQ in the germline V gene. CDR3 sequence reads: CASSLPLGDEQFF. The CDR3 DNA follows: TGTGCCAGCAGCCTTCCCTTGGGCGATGAGCAGTTCTTC.

The V and J genes are TRBV5-3 and TRBJ2-1; 9 nucleotides align to TRBD2. TRBV5-3 is classed as an ORF, of uncertain function. With 5 bases clipped from V and 7 bases from J, the junction kept 10 bases outside the gene matches. This CDR3 is built from 15 residues. In DNA, the CDR3 is TGTGCCAGAAGGTGTGGGCGGGGGGGCGAAAATGAGCAGTTCTTC. This sequence encodes CARRCGRGGENEQFF.

The chain uses TRBV7-9 and TRBJ2-3; 11 nucleotides match TRBD2. V trimming: 5 bases; J trimming: 0 bases; junction bases outside the gene matches: 4. The length of the CDR3 is 16 residues. Germline values: CDR1 SEHNR, CDR2 FQNEAQ (reference sequence). The CDR3 sequence: CASSPRTSGSTDTQYF. CDR3 nucleotides: TGTGCCAGCAGCCCCAGGACTAGCGGGAGCACAGATACGCAGTATTTT. The full variable domain, in which reference TRBV7-9 and TRBJ2-3 provide the parts outside the CDR3, is DTGVSQNPRHKITKRGQNVTFRCDPISEHNRLYWYRQTLGQGPEFLTYFQNEAQLEKSRLLSDRFSAERPKGSFSTLEIQRTEQGDSAMYLCASSPRTSGSTDTQYFGPGTRLTVL.

This chain links TRBV4-3 with TRBJ2-1; tentative D call: TRBD2 (6 bases). Between the trimmed V and J ends, which lost 2 bases and 6 bases, there was a span of 11 bases. The CDR3 spans 14 residues. CDR1 and CDR2 (germline): LGHNA, YSLEER. This chain's CDR3 is CASSQMGGTNEQFF. The CDR3 DNA sequence: TGCGCCAGCAGCCAAATGGGGGGTACCAATGAGCAGTTCTTC.

This CDR3 is CASSLIGGSVSHEQFF. In DNA form, the CDR3 reads TGTGCCAGCAGCTTAATCGGCGGGAGTGTTTCCCATGAGCAGTTCTTC. The V call is TRBV7-3, the J call TRBJ2-1, with 7 bases fitting TRBD2. The CDR3 covers 16 residues. From germline, CDR1 is SGHTA and CDR2 FQGTGA. Losses at the gene ends were 1 base for V and 8 bases for J; bases not matched to a gene: 11.

V usage is TRBV10-3 and J usage is TRBJ2-7; 7 bases are shared with TRBD1. CDR1 and CDR2 (germline): ENHRY, SYGVKD. V dropped 3 bases and J dropped 6; count of bases not matched to a gene: 8. CDR3 length: 14 amino acids. CDR3 coding DNA: TGTGCCATCAGTGATATAGACAGGGCAAGCGAGCAGTACTTC. Protein sequence: CAISDIDRASEQYF.